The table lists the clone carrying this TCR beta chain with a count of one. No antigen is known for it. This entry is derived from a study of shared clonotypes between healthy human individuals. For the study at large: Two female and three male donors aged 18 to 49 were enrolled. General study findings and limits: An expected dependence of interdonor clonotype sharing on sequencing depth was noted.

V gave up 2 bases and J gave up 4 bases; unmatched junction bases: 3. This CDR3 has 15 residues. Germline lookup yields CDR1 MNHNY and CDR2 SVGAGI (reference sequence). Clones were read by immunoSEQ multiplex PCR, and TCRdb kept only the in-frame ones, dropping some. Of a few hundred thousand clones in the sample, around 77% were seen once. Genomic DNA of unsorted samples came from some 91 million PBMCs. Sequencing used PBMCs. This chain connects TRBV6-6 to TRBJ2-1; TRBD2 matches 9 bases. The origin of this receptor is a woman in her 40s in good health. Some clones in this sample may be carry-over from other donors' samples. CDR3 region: CASSYVAGGYNEQFF. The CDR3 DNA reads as TGTGCCAGCAGTTACGTGGCGGGAGGGTACAATGAGCAGTTCTTC.